The clone carrying this T cell receptor beta chain was counted a few times. Its specificity is not known. This CDR3 spans 13 amino acids. V was cut by 4 bases and J by 10 bases, with 14 bases left in between. The germline V gene encodes CDR1 MNHEY and CDR2 SMNVEV (reference sequence). The sample comes from a study of T-cell memory formation after mild COVID-19. Study in general: Each donor largely had its own TCR clusters. Study-wide results and caveats: Day 37-peaking second-wave clones had unconfirmed SARS-CoV-2 specificity. Mainly CM and EM harbored the contracting CD4+ clones; mainly EMRA harbored the CD8+ ones.

TCRdb independently ran MiXCR on the 5' RACE reads; one entry per CDR3 protein. Of approximately 580,000 distinct CDR3 sequences in the sample, over 20% were seen once. The receptor was derived from an adult woman who had mild COVID-19 (a few samples of this study predate the infection). Cell type and time point are not known. The chain employs TRBV27 and TRBJ2-1; no clear D. Input material: PBMCs or a T cell subset sorted from them (not recorded which). The chain's CDR3 is CASSWLGLGEQFF. The CDR3 DNA reads TGTGCCAGCAGTTGGCTAGGGTTAGGAGAGCAGTTCTTC.